The 20 T cell receptor beta chains listed next were all sequenced from one sample in a study of T-cell reconstitution after alpha-beta-depleted transplantation in children. The TCRbeta library was prepared with unique molecular identifiers. TCRdb passed the PCR reads through MiXCR, listing each CDR3 protein once. The data hold hundreds of thousands of distinct CDR3 sequences, with about 11% observed a single time. Material: PBMCs from the stem cell graft donor, obtained from the stem cell graft. Receptors were obtained from a human donor who donated a stem cell graft to a child with acute myeloid leukemia.

Ten or more counts support this clonotype. This rearrangement joins TRBV30 to TRBJ2-7; 7 bases are a match to TRBD2. Looked up from germline, CDR1 is GTSNPN and CDR2 is SVGIG (reference sequence). The CDR3 totals 14 residues. V gave up 1 base and J gave up 0 bases; unmatched junction bases: 3. The CDR3 sequence is CAWSGTGGSYEQYF. DNA for the CDR3: TGTGCCTGGAGTGGAACGGGGGGCTCCTACGAGCAGTACTTC.

This clonotype has at least ten counts. This chain's CDR3 is CASSPGTGRTGELFF. CDR3 in DNA: TGTGCCAGCAGTCCGGGGACAGGGAGAACCGGGGAGCTGTTTTTT. This chain uses TRBV12-3 or TRBV12-4 with TRBJ2-2; 9 nucleotides line up with TRBD1. V gave up 5 bases and J gave up 5 bases; unmatched junction bases: 6. The CDR3 is 15 amino acids.

Many counts were recorded for this clonotype. A much larger clonotype is one base distant, so this may be a read error. The gene calls are TRBV29-1 and TRBJ2-3; D remains ambiguous. The V end was cut by 2 bases, the J end by 3 bases, with 0 bases between. This CDR3 spans 10 amino acids. Germline-derived CDR1 and CDR2 are SQVTM and ANQGSEA. The DNA of the CDR3 is TGCAGCGTTGAAACAGATACGCAGTATTTT. Protein product: CSVETDTQYF.

This clonotype was observed many times. The chain links TRBV20-1 to TRBJ2-3; 8 nucleotides agree with TRBD2. V dropped 3 bases and J dropped 4; count of bases not matched to a gene: 12. Germline CDR1 is DFQATT and CDR2 is SNEGSKA (reference sequence). The CDR3 is made up of 16 amino acids. The CDR3 DNA reads TGCAGTGCTAGGGATTGGACTAGCTCAGGGTCAGATACGCAGTATTTT. Translating it yields CSARDWTSSGSDTQYF.

This clonotype showed up just a few times. The gene calls are TRBV27 and TRBJ1-2; 9 nucleotides match TRBD1. CDR1 MNHEY and CDR2 SMNVEV come from the germline V gene (reference sequence). The CDR3 spans 14 residues. V trimming: 6 bases; J trimming: 6 bases; junction bases outside the gene matches: 8. The DNA for the CDR3 is TGTGCCAGCAGGCTAACCGGACAGGGGCATGGCTACACCTTC. It translates to CASRLTGQGHGYTF.

The rearrangement uses TRBV10-3 and TRBJ1-4; 9 bases align to TRBD1. This CDR3 region has 15 residues. Germline-derived CDR1 and CDR2 are ENHRY and SYGVKD. After removal of 7 bases from V and 2 bases from J, the junction contained 5 bases not matched to a gene. The CDR3 here is CAINNRGPTNEKLFF. The DNA for the CDR3 is TGTGCCATCAATAACAGGGGGCCCACTAATGAAAAACTGTTTTTT.

Notes on this clonotype: Just one base apart from a much larger clone, this may be a read error. The chain carries TRBV15 and TRBJ2-5, with a weak D call TRBD1 (6 bases). Per germline, CDR1 LNHNV and CDR2 YYDKDF (reference sequence). The CDR3 loop spans 14 amino acids. The CDR3 DNA follows: TGTGCCACCAGCAGAGTGGCAGGGGAAGAGACCCAGTGCTTC. This gives the protein CATSRVAGEETQCF.

V gene TRBV7-2 combines with J gene TRBJ2-1, with D unclear. This CDR3 is built from 13 residues. Germline-derived CDR1 and CDR2 are SGHTA and FQGNSA. V lost 4 bases and J lost 9, with 13 bases in between. The CDR3 here is CASSSILNSEQFF. The CDR3 nucleotides are TGTGCCAGCAGCTCAATCTTAAACTCTGAGCAGTTCTTC. Full variable domain (missing parts from reference TRBV7-2 and TRBJ2-1): GAGVSQSPSNKVTEKGKDVELRCDPISGHTALYWYRQSLGQGLEFLIYFQGNSAPDKSGLPSDRFSAERTGGSVSTLTIQRTQQEDSAVYLCASSSILNSEQFFGPGTRLTVL.

This chain connects TRBV7-3 to TRBJ2-3, with 10 bases matching TRBD2. Losses at the gene ends were 5 bases for V and 5 bases for J; bases not matched to a gene: 7. The CDR3 is 15 amino acids. The germline V gene encodes CDR1 SGHTA and CDR2 FQGTGA. The CDR3 DNA is TGTGCCAGCAGCCCCGAGGGACTAGCGAGAGATACGCAGTATTTT. It yields the protein CASSPEGLARDTQYF.

This clonotype showed up just a few times. The rearrangement links TRBV2 to TRBJ2-7; no clear D gene. Trimming cost V 6 bases and J 5 bases, with 11 bases left between them. Germline assignment: CDR1 SNHLY and CDR2 FYNNEI. The CDR3 runs 12 residues. The chain's CDR3 is CASRKGIDEQYF. CDR3 DNA sequence: TGTGCCAGCAGAAAAGGGATTGACGAGCAGTACTTC.

This clonotype was seen ten or more times. The rearrangement joins TRBV20-1 to TRBJ2-1, with 11 bases fitting TRBD1. V gave up 5 bases and J gave up 7 bases; unmatched junction bases: 10. Germline assignment: CDR1 DFQATT and CDR2 SNEGSKA (reference sequence). This CDR3 is 15 amino acids long. CDR3 region: CSAHRSGTGGNEQFF. In DNA form, the CDR3 reads TGCAGTGCTCACCGCTCCGGGACAGGGGGGAATGAGCAGTTCTTC.

The J gene is TRBJ1-1, the V gene TRBV7-9, with D perhaps matching TRBD1 (5 bases). This CDR3 comprises 12 residues. Trimming took off 1 base at V and 10 bases at J, with 10 bases between the two ends. Germline CDR1 SEHNR, CDR2 FQNEAQ (reference sequence). DNA of the CDR3: TGTGCCAGCAGCTTAGGGCAGGGCGCAGCTTTCTTT. Translating gives CASSLGQGAAFF.

The J gene is TRBJ1-1, the V gene TRBV29-1, with TRBD1 matching 8 bases. V was pared by 6 bases and J by 3 bases, with 12 bases of the junction left unmatched. The CDR3 is 15 residues long. CDR1 SQVTM and CDR2 ANQGSEA come from the germline V gene. The CDR3, as DNA: TGCAGCGTCTTCGGGGGCAGGGGGCGAGACACTGAAGCTTTCTTT. It yields the protein CSVFGGRGRDTEAFF.

In its sample, this clonotype was seen a few times. The rearrangement uses TRBV11-2 and TRBJ2-1; 13 bases fit TRBD2. This CDR3 is 17 amino acids long. Germline V gene data show CDR1 as SGHAT and CDR2 as FQNNGV. Germline trimming cut 5 bases from V and 4 bases from J; bases unmatched to any gene: 8. CDR3 in amino acids: CASSLTSGRALYNEQFF. CDR3 coding DNA: TGTGCCAGCAGCCTTACTAGCGGGAGGGCCCTATACAATGAGCAGTTCTTC.

The chain joins TRBV28 to TRBJ2-7, with 10 bases lining up with TRBD2. Looked up from germline, CDR1 is MDHEN and CDR2 is SYDVKM. The CDR3 is made up of 17 amino acids. The V segment lost 1 base and the J segment 0 bases; nucleotides outside the gene matches: 6. CDR3 in amino acids: CASSLLLAGVSSYEQYF. The CDR3 DNA reads as TGTGCCAGCAGTTTATTGCTAGCGGGAGTGTCCTCCTACGAGCAGTACTTC. Based on the CDR3 plus reference TRBV28 and TRBJ2-7, the full variable domain is DVKVTQSSRYLVKRTGEKVFLECVQDMDHENMFWYRQDPGLGLRLIYFSYDVKMKEKGDIPEGYSVSREKKERFSLILESASTNQTSMYLCASSLLLAGVSSYEQYFGPGTRLTVT.

The sample holds a few counts of this clonotype. The rearrangement joins TRBV7-2 to TRBJ1-3; D perhaps matches TRBD1 (6 bases). The length of the CDR3 is 17 residues. With 1 base removed from V and 1 base from J, the gap between germline ends came to 14 bases. Germline V gene lookup returns CDR1 SGHTA and CDR2 FQGNSA. CDR3 region: CASSLGTRGGSGNTIYF. In DNA form, the CDR3 reads TGTGCCAGCAGCTTAGGAACCAGAGGGGGGTCTGGAAACACCATATATTTT.

This clonotype showed up many times. The V and J genes are TRBV29-1 and TRBJ1-5; D is unclear. V was trimmed by 1 base and J by 6 bases, leaving 10 bases between them. There are 13 residues in the CDR3. The germline gives CDR1 SQVTM, CDR2 ANQGSEA. DNA of the CDR3: TGCAGCGTTGAAGGGACCCCGGGTCAGCCCCAGCATTTT. Protein sequence: CSVEGTPGQPQHF.

The chain employs TRBV7-2 and TRBJ1-2; D not certain. The CDR3 covers 13 residues. V was pared by 2 bases and J by 9 bases, with 13 bases between. Germline-derived CDR1 and CDR2 are SGHTA and FQGNSA. CDR3 loop: CASSLSFLFSYTF. The CDR3 nucleotides read TGTGCCAGCAGCTTAAGTTTCCTGTTTAGCTACACCTTC.

This clonotype was counted between two and nine times. This chain connects TRBV20-1 to TRBJ1-1; possible D gene TRBD1, 6 bases. The germline V gene has CDR1 DFQATT and CDR2 SNEGSKA (reference sequence). CDR3 size: 14 residues. V was clipped by 3 bases and J by 0 bases, with 11 bases between them. CDR3 in amino acids: CSASRTAVNTEAFF. Here the CDR3 DNA reads TGCAGTGCTAGCCGGACAGCTGTGAACACTGAAGCTTTCTTT.

This clonotype was counted ten times or more. The chain joins TRBV6-1 to TRBJ2-3; TRBD2 matches 11 bases. There are 13 residues in the CDR3. The V gene's germline CDR1 is MNHNS and CDR2 SASEGT. Losses at the gene ends were 7 bases for V and 3 bases for J; bases not matched to a gene: 0. CDR3 protein: CASTSGRTDTQYF. Here the CDR3 DNA reads TGTGCCAGCACTAGCGGGAGGACAGATACGCAGTATTTT.